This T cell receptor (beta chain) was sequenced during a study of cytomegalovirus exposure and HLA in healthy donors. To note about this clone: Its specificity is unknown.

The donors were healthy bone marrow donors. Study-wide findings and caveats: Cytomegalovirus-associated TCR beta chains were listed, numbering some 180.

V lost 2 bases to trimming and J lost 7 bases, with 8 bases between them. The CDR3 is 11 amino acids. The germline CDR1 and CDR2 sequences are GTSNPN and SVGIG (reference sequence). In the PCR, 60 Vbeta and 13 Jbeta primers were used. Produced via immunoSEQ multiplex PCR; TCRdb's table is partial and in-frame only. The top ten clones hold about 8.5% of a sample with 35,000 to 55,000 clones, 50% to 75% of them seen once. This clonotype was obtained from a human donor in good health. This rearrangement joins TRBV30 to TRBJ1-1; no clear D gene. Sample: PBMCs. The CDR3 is CAWSPRSEAFF. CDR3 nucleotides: TGTGCCTGGAGTCCACGGAGTGAAGCTTTCTTT. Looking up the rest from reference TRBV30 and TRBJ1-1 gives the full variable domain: SQTIHQWPATLVQPVGSPLSLECTVEGTSNPNLYWYRQAAGRGLQLLFYSVGIGQISSEVPQNLSASRPQDRQFILSSKKLLLSDSGFYLCAWSPRSEAFFGQGTRLTVV.